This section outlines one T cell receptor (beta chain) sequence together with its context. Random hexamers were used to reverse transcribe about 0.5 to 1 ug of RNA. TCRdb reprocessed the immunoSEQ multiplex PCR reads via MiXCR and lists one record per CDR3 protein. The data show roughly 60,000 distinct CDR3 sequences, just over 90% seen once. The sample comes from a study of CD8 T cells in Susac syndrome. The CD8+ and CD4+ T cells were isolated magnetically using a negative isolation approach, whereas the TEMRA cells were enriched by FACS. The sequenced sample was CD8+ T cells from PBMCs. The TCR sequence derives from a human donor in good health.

CDR3 coding DNA: TGTGCCAGCAGTTTTTTCGGGAACACTGAAGCTTTCTTT. The encoded protein is CASSFFGNTEAFF. V and J are TRBV27 and TRBJ1-1; D uncertain. Trimming left V 3 bases short and J 1 base short, with 6 bases between. CDR1 and CDR2 (germline): MNHEY, SMNVEV (reference sequence). The CDR3 has 13 residues.